The clone carrying this T cell receptor beta chain came up once. Its antigen is still unknown. This sample was taken from a study of OX40 agonist ivuxolimab in advanced cancers. As for the study in general: Averaging roughly 60 years in age, with a range of roughly 20 to 79, the cohort was 82.7% male. Study conclusions and caveats: Expanded clones belonging to CD8+ T cells outnumbered, on average, those of CD4+.

From germline, CDR1 is MDHEN and CDR2 SYDVKM. There are 17 residues in the CDR3. Germline trimming cut 6 bases from V and 3 bases from J; bases unmatched to any gene: 6. Only in-frame clones appear in the TCRdb table, and some are missing; sequencing was by immunoSEQ multiplex PCR. The table has 65,000 to 90,000 clones, around 90% seen once. Here the sequenced sample was CD4+ or CD8+ T cells sorted from blood, taken in a trial of the OX40 agonist ivuxolimab. The clonotype comes from an adult with an advanced solid tumor such as melanoma, head and neck, liver or kidney cancer. J is TRBJ2-2 and V is TRBV28, with 14 positions matching TRBD2. CDR3 in amino acids: CASSRLAGGLDTGELFF. The CDR3, as DNA: TGTGCCAGCAGCCGACTAGCGGGGGGGCTGGACACCGGGGAGCTGTTTTTT.